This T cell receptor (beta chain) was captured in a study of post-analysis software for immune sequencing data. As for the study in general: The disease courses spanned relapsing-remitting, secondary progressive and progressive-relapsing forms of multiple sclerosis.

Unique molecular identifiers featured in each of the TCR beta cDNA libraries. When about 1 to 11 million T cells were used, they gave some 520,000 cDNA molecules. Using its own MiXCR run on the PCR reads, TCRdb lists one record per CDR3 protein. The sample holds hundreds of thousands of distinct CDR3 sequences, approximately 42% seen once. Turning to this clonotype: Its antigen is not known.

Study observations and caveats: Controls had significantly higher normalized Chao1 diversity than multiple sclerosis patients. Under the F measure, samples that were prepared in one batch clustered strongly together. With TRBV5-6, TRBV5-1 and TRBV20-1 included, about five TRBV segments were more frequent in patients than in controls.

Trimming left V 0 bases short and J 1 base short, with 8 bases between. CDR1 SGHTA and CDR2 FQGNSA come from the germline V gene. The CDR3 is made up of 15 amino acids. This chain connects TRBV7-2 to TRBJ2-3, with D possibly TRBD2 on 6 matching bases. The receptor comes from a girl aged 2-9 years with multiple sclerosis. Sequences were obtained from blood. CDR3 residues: CASSLAPSGTDTQYF. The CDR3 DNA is TGTGCCAGCAGCTTAGCCCCTAGCGGCACAGATACGCAGTATTTT.